This T cell receptor (beta chain) was found in a study of human T cells and chemical hapten exposure (dated by TCRdb to about 2021). About the full investigation: For sensitization, 2% DPC in acetone was applied to an approximately 2 cm by approximately 2 cm area of upper inner arm skin. Throughout the study period of around 25 weeks, patients also received therapeutic DPC doses to the scalp every week. Patch testing was done on the upper back using Finn chambers containing 0.01% DPC, and results were scored after 6 days according to International Contact Dermatitis Research Group standards. Most of the patients in the cohort were female, and the cohort covered alopecia areata with under or over 50% scalp involvement, alopecia totalis and alopecia universalis. Libraries were pooled for sequencing, and variation in per-sample TCR yields was attributed mainly to small differences in library volumes within the pool. In alopecia patients, the study followed how the peripheral blood TCR repertoire changed in vivo over primary and secondary sensitization to diphenylcyclopropenone (DPC), a hapten. Blood was sampled from patients pre-sensitization (week 0) and at 2, 6 and about 24 weeks after DPC sensitization. Some 29 alopecia patients provided blood for TCR sequencing at one to four time points (pre-sensitization, 2, 6 and 24 weeks).

The table lists this clonotype with many counts. Which antigen it targets is not known. No per-base quality is available; no much larger clone lies one base away. Results and caveats for the whole study, not just this receptor: Compared with pre-sensitization or healthy control sets, expanded TCRs formed significantly more large CDR3 similarity clusters, which is consistent with antigen-driven responses. Because all patients had alopecia, a presumed autoimmune disease, the immune response of the patients might differ from that of healthy individuals. Patch test score correlated positively with the number of PT1 expanded TCRs, reaching significance at thresholds 8, 16 and 32 but not at 4. No change with DPC sensitization was found in the number of TCRs above 1 in 1000 frequency, and no evidence of global repertoire structure alterations was found. After repeated subsampling, changes were observed in the strength of the expansion versus patch-test correlation and in the threshold at which the correlation became significant.

The label giving this sample's time point can be read as: pre-sensitization, week 0. The treatment or condition label of this sample denotes: therapeutic diphenylcyclopropenone sensitization with weekly scalp DPC. Blood at each patch-test visit was drawn before the patch test was applied. Patients were considered eligible if aged 18 to 70, diagnosed with alopecia and deemed suitable for DPC therapy, and patients were excluded if pregnant. Total RNA was extracted from unfractionated whole blood that had been collected in Tempus Blood RNA tubes. The library was made by RACE. Sequencing relied on a NextSeq 500. Library preparation attached unique molecular identifiers to individual cDNA molecules for quantitative, reproducible TCR counting. Each blood RNA sample was used to sequence both TCR alpha and TCR beta chains. The study's own analysis went as follows. The median number of TCRs per sample was approximately 93,000, ranging from roughly 20,000 to 700,000. V, J and CDR3 annotation of the TCR reads was performed with the Decombinator software suite. Every sample was subsampled to the same number of TCRs (28,000) for the PS versus PT1 abundance plots. Expanded TCRs were defined as absent before sensitization and observed at least eight times at the 2-week time point. TCRdb reanalyzed the raw reads on its own, using fastp at Q25 for trimming and MiXCR for clone calling, and kept in-frame beta chains. Every entry covers one CDR3 protein and lists the most common genes and DNA from its rows. TCRdb, rather than the study authors, made the V and J calls. This sample has about 87,000 distinct CDR3 sequences in its table, and approximately 9.9% of those were observed once. Around 3.9% of the sample is taken by the ten largest.

The specimen was whole blood, collected in connection with sensitization to the hapten diphenylcyclopropenone (DPC). The clonotype comes from a woman aged 40 to 50 with alopecia areata. Some clones in this sample may be carry-over from other donors' samples.

The CDR3 sequence is CASSPRRSGLAGAVGSGANVLTF. The base sequence is TGTGCCAGCAGTCCCCGTAGGTCAGGACTAGCGGGGGCAGTAGGCTCTGGGGCCAACGTCCTGACTTTC. This receptor chain uses TRBV12-3 or TRBV12-4 and TRBJ2-6, with 13 bases aligning to TRBD2. The junction shows trimming of 5 bases on V and 0 bases on J, and the gene matches do not reach 19 bases of it. Including the terminal cysteine and phenylalanine, the CDR3 comprises 23 residues. Just CDR3 DNA is preserved here, 69 bases in frame from base 1.